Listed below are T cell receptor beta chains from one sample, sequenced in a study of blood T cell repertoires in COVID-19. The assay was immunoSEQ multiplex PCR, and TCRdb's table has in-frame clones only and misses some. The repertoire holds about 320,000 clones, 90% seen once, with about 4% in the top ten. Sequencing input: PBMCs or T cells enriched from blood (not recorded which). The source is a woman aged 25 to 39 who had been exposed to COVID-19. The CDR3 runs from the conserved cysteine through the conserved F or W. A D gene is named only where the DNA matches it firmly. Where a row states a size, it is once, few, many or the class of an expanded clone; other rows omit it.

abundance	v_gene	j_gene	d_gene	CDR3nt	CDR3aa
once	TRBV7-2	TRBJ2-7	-	TGTGCCAGCAGCTTTACAAGGAGGACCTACGAGCAGTACTTC	CASSFTRRTYEQYF
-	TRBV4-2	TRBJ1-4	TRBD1	TGTGCCAGCAGCCCCAGGGGGTTAGGTGAAAAACTGTTTTTT	CASSPRGLGEKLFF
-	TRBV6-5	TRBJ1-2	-	TGTGCCAGCAGCCGACGGGCCGGGGGGCCACGAGGCTACACCTTC	CASSRRAGGPRGYTF
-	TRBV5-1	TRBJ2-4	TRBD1	TGCGCCAGCAGCTTGGATACGGGACAGGGGAGAAACATTCAGTACTTC	CASSLDTGQGRNIQYF
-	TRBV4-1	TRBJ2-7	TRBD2	TGCGCCAGCAGCCGAGTACTAGCGGGGGGGCCCGACGAGCAGTACTTC	CASSRVLAGGPDEQYF
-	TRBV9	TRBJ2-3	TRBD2	TGTGCCAGCAGCATTAGCGGGGGGACAGATACGCAGTATTTT	CASSISGGTDTQYF
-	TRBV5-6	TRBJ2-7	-	TGTGCCAGCAGCTTTGTTAGATCCTACGAGCAGTACTTC	CASSFVRSYEQYF
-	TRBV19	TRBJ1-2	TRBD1	TGTGCCAGTAGGGTAAGACAGGGGGCAAATGGCTACACCTTC	CASRVRQGANGYTF
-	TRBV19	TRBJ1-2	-	TGTGCCAGTAGTACCACAGGTATCTATGGCTACACCTTC	CASSTTGIYGYTF
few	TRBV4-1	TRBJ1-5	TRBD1	TGCGCCAGCAGCCCAGGGGGACAGCCCCAGCATTTT	CASSPGGQPQHF
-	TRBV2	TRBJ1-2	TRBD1	TGTGCCAGCAGTGCACAGGGGGTCGGCTACACCTTC	CASSAQGVGYTF
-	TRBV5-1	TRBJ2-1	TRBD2	TGCGCCAGCAGCTTTAGCGGGGGGGCGGGGAATGAGCAGTTCTTC	CASSFSGGAGNEQFF
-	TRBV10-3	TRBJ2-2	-	TGTGCCACCAGATCGGACAGACTGAACACCGGGGAGCTGTTTTTT	CATRSDRLNTGELFF
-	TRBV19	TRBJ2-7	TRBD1	TGTGCCAGTAGTAAGGTGGGTGTGGGGACAGGGATCTACGAGCAGTACTTC	CASSKVGVGTGIYEQYF
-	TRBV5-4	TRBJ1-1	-	TGTGCCAGCAGCCCGTACCGTGGGGGAGGCACTGAAGCTTTCTTT	CASSPYRGGGTEAFF
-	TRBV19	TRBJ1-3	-	TGTGCCAGTAGACCCGGGACACTCTCTGGAAACACCATATATTTT	CASRPGTLSGNTIYF
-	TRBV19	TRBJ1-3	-	TGTGCCAGTAGTCCATCGTGGGGGCCTGGAAACACCATATATTTT	CASSPSWGPGNTIYF
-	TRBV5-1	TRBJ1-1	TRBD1	TGCGCCAGCAGCTCCCCGGACAGGGGAGGCACTGAAGCTTTCTTT	CASSSPDRGGTEAFF
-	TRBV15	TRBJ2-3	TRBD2	TGTGCCACCAGGTTCGCGGGAGGCACAGATACGCAGTATTTT	CATRFAGGTDTQYF
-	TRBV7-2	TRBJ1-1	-	TGTGCCAGCAGCACCCTAATGAACACTGAAGCTTTCTTT	CASSTLMNTEAFF
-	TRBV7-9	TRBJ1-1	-	TGTGCCAGCCGGGAGGGGCTTGAAGCTTTCTTT	CASREGLEAFF
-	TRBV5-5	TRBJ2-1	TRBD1	TGTGCCAGCAGACAGGGGGCGTCCTACAATGAGCAGTTCTTC	CASRQGASYNEQFF
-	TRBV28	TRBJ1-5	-	TGTGCCAGCAGTCCAAGGCGGTCTAATAGCAATCAGCCCCAGCATTTT	CASSPRRSNSNQPQHF
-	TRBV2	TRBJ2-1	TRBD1	TGTGCCAGCAGCACAACAGGGGGCTCTAGCAATGAGCAGTTCTTC	CASSTTGGSSNEQFF
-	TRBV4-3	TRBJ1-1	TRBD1	TGCGCCAGCAGCCAAGATTGGAGGCAGGGGGCGATTGAAGCTTTCTTT	CASSQDWRQGAIEAFF
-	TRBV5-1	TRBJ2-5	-	TGCGCCAGCAGCCTCCTGGGCGCGGGGGCTCAAGAGACCCAGTACTTC	CASSLLGAGAQETQYF
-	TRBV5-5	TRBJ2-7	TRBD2	TGTGCCAGCAGCTTGGGGGCTAGCGGGCGTTACGAGCAGTACTTC	CASSLGASGRYEQYF
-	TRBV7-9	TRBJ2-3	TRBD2	TGTGCCAGCAGCTTGACTAGCGGGGAACACAATACGCAGTATTTT	CASSLTSGEHNTQYF
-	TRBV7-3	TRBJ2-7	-	TGTGCCAGCAGCTTAATGCCCGACTCCGAGCAGTACTTC	CASSLMPDSEQYF
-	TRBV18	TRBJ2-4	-	TGTGCCAGCTCACCCGGCGGGCTAGCCAAAAACATTCAGTACTTC	CASSPGGLAKNIQYF
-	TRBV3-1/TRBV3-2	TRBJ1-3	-	TGTGCCAGCAGCCATTTAACCGCAGGGGTATCTGGAAACACCATATATTTT	CASSHLTAGVSGNTIYF
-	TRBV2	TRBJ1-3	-	TGTGCCAGTCGAGCCGGGATTTTAGGAAACACCATATATTTT	CASRAGILGNTIYF
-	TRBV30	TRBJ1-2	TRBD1	TGTGCCTGGAACCCTGACGGGACAGGGGGCAATGGCTACACCTTC	CAWNPDGTGGNGYTF
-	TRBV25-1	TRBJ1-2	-	TGTGCCAGCAGTGAATGGGACTTAGGGTATGGCTACACCTTC	CASSEWDLGYGYTF
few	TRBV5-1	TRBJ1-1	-	TGCGCCAGCAGCTTCAGGCAGGGGAACACTGAAGCTTTCTTT	CASSFRQGNTEAFF
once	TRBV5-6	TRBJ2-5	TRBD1	TGTGCCAGCAGAGGGACAGCCCAAGAGACCCAGTACTTC	CASRGTAQETQYF
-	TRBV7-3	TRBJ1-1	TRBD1	TGTGCCAGCAGCTGGGACAGGAACACTGAAGCTTTCTTT	CASSWDRNTEAFF
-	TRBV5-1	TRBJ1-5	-	TGCGCCAGCAGCTTGGGCCCCACAGGGCTTAGCAATCAGCCCCAGCATTTT	CASSLGPTGLSNQPQHF
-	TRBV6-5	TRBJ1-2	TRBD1	TGTGCCAGCAGCGGACGTGGACAGGGGAAAAAAGGCTACACCTTC	CASSGRGQGKKGYTF
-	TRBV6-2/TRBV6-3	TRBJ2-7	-	TGTGCCAGCAGTTACCTCGTTGGGACTTTTAGCTACGAGCAGTACTTC	CASSYLVGTFSYEQYF
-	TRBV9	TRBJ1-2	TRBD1	TGTGCCAGCAGCGTAGGAACAGGGGCTAACTATGGCTACACCTTC	CASSVGTGANYGYTF
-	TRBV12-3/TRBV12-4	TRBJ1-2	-	TGTGCCAGCCTGTCAGGGTATAGCGGCTACACCTTC	CASLSGYSGYTF
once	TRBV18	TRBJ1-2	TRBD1	TGTGCCAGCTCACCGTCCGGGGCAGGGGGCGACTATGGCTACACCTTC	CASSPSGAGGDYGYTF
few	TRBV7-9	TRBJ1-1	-	TGTGCCAGCAGAGCCAGGCCCATGAACACTGAAGCTTTCTTT	CASRARPMNTEAFF
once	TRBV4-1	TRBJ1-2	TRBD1	TGCGCCAGCAGCCGCGGACAGGGTAACTATGGCTACACCTTC	CASSRGQGNYGYTF
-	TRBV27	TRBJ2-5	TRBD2	TGTGCCAGCAGTTTATGGCTAGCGGGGCAAGAGACCCAGTACTTC	CASSLWLAGQETQYF
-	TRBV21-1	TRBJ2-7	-	TGTGCCAGCAGCAAAGGGGTAGGCGGCTACGAGCAGTACTTC	CASSKGVGGYEQYF
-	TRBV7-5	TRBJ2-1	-	TGTGCCAGAAGCTTACCTCGTCTCCCAGAGGCAGGGGGTTGCAATGAGCAGTTCTTC	CARSLPRLPEAGGCNEQFF
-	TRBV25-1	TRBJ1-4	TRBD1	TGTGCCAGCAGCGGTCCGGGACAGGCTTACGAAAAACTGTTTTTT	CASSGPGQAYEKLFF
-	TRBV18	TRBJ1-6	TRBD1	TGTGCCAGCCACACCTCCGGGACAGGGGAAAATTCACCCCTCCACTTT	CASHTSGTGENSPLHF
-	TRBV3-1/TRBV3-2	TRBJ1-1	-	TGTGCCAGCAGCCAAGATGGAGGATTATACACTGAAGCTTTCTTT	CASSQDGGLYTEAFF
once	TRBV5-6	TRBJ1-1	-	TGTGCCAGCAGCGAGTGGTTAATTAACACTGAAGCTTTCTTT	CASSEWLINTEAFF
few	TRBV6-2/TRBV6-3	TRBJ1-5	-	TGTGCCAGCAGTTCCCAGACCCGGCGAGTCGGGCAGCCCCAGCATTTT	CASSSQTRRVGQPQHF
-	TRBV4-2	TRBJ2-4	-	TGTGCCAGCAGCCAAACGGGACTCAAAAACATTCAGTACTTC	CASSQTGLKNIQYF
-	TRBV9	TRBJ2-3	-	TGTGCCAGCAGCGTACAAGTGACGGTAGCACCAGATACGCAGTATTTT	CASSVQVTVAPDTQYF
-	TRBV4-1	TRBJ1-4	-	TGCGCCAGCATTGGACAAAATGATGAAAAACTGTTTTTT	CASIGQNDEKLFF
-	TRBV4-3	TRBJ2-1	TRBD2	TGCGCCAGCAGCCAAGATCCGGGACTAGCGGGGGTCTGGAATGAGCAGTTCTTC	CASSQDPGLAGVWNEQFF
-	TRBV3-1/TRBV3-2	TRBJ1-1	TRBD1	TGTGCCAGCAGCAACTCGGGACAGGGGTTTGAAGCTTTCTTT	CASSNSGQGFEAFF
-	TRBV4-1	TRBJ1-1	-	TGCGCCAGCAGCCAAGATTTGCGGTGGAACACTGAAGCTTTCTTT	CASSQDLRWNTEAFF
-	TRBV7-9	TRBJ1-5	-	TGTGCCAGCAGCCCTCGTGCGGAGCAGCCCCAGCATTTT	CASSPRAEQPQHF